This T cell receptor beta chain originates from a study of OX40 agonist ivuxolimab in advanced cancers. Across the study: Ivuxolimab, an antibody that agonizes OX40 (CD134), was administered to the patients.

The assay was immunoSEQ multiplex PCR, and TCRdb's table has in-frame clones only and misses some. This sample has approximately 44,000 clones; 75% to 85% occur once, and the top ten carry around 2.6%. CDR1 is ENHRY, CDR2 SYGVKD, per germline. The CDR3 spans 14 residues. The V end was cut by 6 bases, the J end by 2 bases, with 11 bases between. Study observations and caveats: Clones of CD4+ and CD8+ blood T cells grew by week 6 at doses of 0.1 to 3.0 mg/kg.

With respect to this clone: Its target is not known.

The V call is TRBV10-3, the J call TRBJ2-1; no definite D call. This clonotype was obtained from an adult with an advanced solid tumor such as melanoma, head and neck, liver or kidney cancer. The sample was CD4+ or CD8+ T cells sorted from blood, taken in a trial of the OX40 agonist ivuxolimab. CDR3 bases: TGTGCCATCAGCTTTAGTGAGGCCTACAATGAGCAGTTCTTC. This sequence encodes CAISFSEAYNEQFF.